The 22 T cell receptor beta chains below all came from one sample that was sequenced in a study of T cells in localized non-small cell lung cancer. Produced via immunoSEQ multiplex PCR; TCRdb's table is partial and in-frame only. This sample has about 25,000 clones, with more than 85% found just once. The sample consisted of peripheral blood, taken before any cancer treatment. The receptor set was obtained from a man aged 40 to 70 with stage III squamous cell lung carcinoma.

DNA for the CDR3: TGTGCCAGCAGGGGGGACACCGGGACAGGGCCAGGAACTAGCACAGATACGCAGTATTTT. Translating gives CASRGDTGTGPGTSTDTQYF. V gene TRBV2 combines with J gene TRBJ2-3; TRBD1 matches at 9 bases. V was clipped by 6 bases and J by 0 bases; unmatched bases: 19. The CDR3 consists of 20 residues. From germline, CDR1 is SNHLY and CDR2 FYNNEI.

J is TRBJ2-3 and V is TRBV4-2; TRBD2 is a possible D gene (6 bases). From germline, CDR1 is LGHNA and CDR2 YNFKEQ. V lost 0 bases and J lost 3, with 10 bases in between. The CDR3 covers 15 residues. CDR3 sequence reads: CASSQEYGRTDTQYF. The CDR3 nucleotides read TGTGCCAGCAGCCAAGAATACGGGAGAACAGATACGCAGTATTTT.

The chain has TRBV6-6 and TRBJ1-2; 7 nucleotides match TRBD1. This CDR3 is 13 amino acids long. The V and J ends lost 6 bases and 3 bases, in that order; junction bases with no gene match: 4. Looked up from germline, CDR1 is MNHNY and CDR2 is SVGAGI (reference sequence). The CDR3 DNA is TGTGCCAGCAGCCCTCAGGGGGACTATGGCTACACCTTC. Translation: CASSPQGDYGYTF.

V and J are TRBV5-1 and TRBJ2-5, with D possibly matching TRBD2 (6 bases). The V end was cut by 1 base, the J end by 2 bases, with 9 bases between. Germline assignment: CDR1 SGHRS and CDR2 YFSETQ. The length of the CDR3 is 14 residues. CDR3 amino acids: CASSLKAGQETQYF. CDR3 in DNA: TGCGCCAGCAGCTTGAAAGCGGGTCAAGAGACCCAGTACTTC.

The rearrangement links TRBV15 to TRBJ1-4; unclear D gene. The CDR3 has 13 residues. The germline CDR1 and CDR2 sequences are LNHNV and YYDKDF (reference sequence). Trimming took 5 bases from V and 5 from J, leaving 9 bases between them. CDR3 protein: CATSPPSNEKLFF. CDR3 in DNA: TGTGCCACCAGCCCCCCATCCAATGAAAAACTGTTTTTT.

The J gene is TRBJ1-2, the V gene TRBV28; D unclear. The CDR3 is 14 amino acids. Germline CDR1 MDHEN, CDR2 SYDVKM. V shed 4 bases and J shed 4 bases, with 13 bases lying between them. The CDR3 sequence: CASSSLASGYGYTF. CDR3 DNA: TGTGCCAGCAGTTCCTTAGCATCCGGCTATGGCTACACCTTC.

CDR3 bases: TGCGCCAGCAGCCAAGATCTGGGCAGGGGATCGTACAATCAGCCCCAGCATTTT. Translation: CASSQDLGRGSYNQPQHF. The chain has TRBV4-3 and TRBJ1-5; possible D gene TRBD1, 6 bases. Trimming stripped 0 bases from V and 3 bases from J, with 18 bases between. Germline lookup yields CDR1 LGHNA and CDR2 YSLEER. The CDR3 runs to 18 residues.

This clone appeared once. J is TRBJ2-3 and V is TRBV19; D is possibly TRBD1 (6 bases). CDR3 length: 15 residues. The germline V and J ends were trimmed by 7 bases and 3 bases, with 17 bases remaining between them. Germline values: CDR1 LNHDA, CDR2 SQIVND (reference sequence). The CDR3 sequence is CASTPSWDNTDTQYF. CDR3 DNA sequence: TGTGCCAGTACCCCCTCTTGGGACAATACAGATACGCAGTATTTT.

This sequence joins TRBV25-1 and TRBJ2-7; no reliable D call. CDR3 length: 15 amino acids. Trimming took 2 bases from V and 0 from J, leaving 11 bases between them. Germline CDR1 reads MGHDK; CDR2 reads SYGVNS. This CDR3 is CASSEVVPGSYEQYF. CDR3 nucleotide sequence: TGTGCCAGCAGTGAAGTCGTCCCAGGCTCCTACGAGCAGTACTTC.

The V call is TRBV28, the J call TRBJ1-3; perhaps TRBD1 as D (6 bases). This CDR3 region has 19 residues. Trimming took 2 bases from V and 0 from J, leaving 20 bases between them. Per germline, CDR1 MDHEN and CDR2 SYDVKM. The CDR3 region is CASSLGGADSINSGNTIYF. CDR3 DNA sequence: TGTGCCAGCAGTTTAGGGGGCGCGGACAGCATAAACTCTGGAAACACCATATATTTT.

The V gene is TRBV7-3, the J gene TRBJ2-2; 7 positions agree with TRBD1. The germline V gene encodes CDR1 SGHTA and CDR2 FQGTGA. J was trimmed by 0 bases and V by 5 bases; bases with no gene match: 6. The CDR3 is 16 amino acids. CDR3 residues: CASSPQGDPNTGELFF. In nucleotides, the CDR3 is TGTGCCAGCAGCCCCCAGGGGGACCCGAACACCGGGGAGCTGTTTTTT.

The V and J genes are TRBV5-1 and TRBJ2-7, with TRBD1 matching 9 bases. The junction had 13 bases not matched to a gene; V was cut back by 4 bases and J by 5 bases. The CDR3 has 16 amino acids. Germline CDR1 and CDR2: SGHRS and YFSETQ. This CDR3 reads CASSIRPGQGPHEQYF. The CDR3 nucleotides read TGCGCCAGCAGCATACGACCGGGACAGGGCCCCCACGAGCAGTACTTC.

J is TRBJ1-6 and V is TRBV4-1, with TRBD1 identical over 7 bases. The CDR3 is 18 residues long. The J segment lost 1 base and the V segment lost 2 bases, leaving 8 bases of the junction unmatched. The germline V gene has CDR1 MGHRA and CDR2 YSYEKL. CDR3 loop: CASSQRTGERSYNSPLHF. CDR3 sequence (DNA): TGCGCCAGCAGCCAAAGAACAGGGGAAAGATCCTATAATTCACCCCTCCACTTT.

V and J are TRBV14 and TRBJ1-6, with D perhaps matching TRBD1 (5 bases). CDR3 size: 15 residues. The ends were cut back, 4 bases at V and 10 bases at J, with 17 bases in the middle. Germline CDR1 is SGHDN and CDR2 is FVKESK. CDR3 in amino acids: CASSLSIGVGSPLHF. The CDR3 coding sequence is TGTGCCAGCAGCCTCTCCATAGGGGTCGGCTCACCCCTCCACTTT. Full variable domain (remainder filled in from reference TRBV14 and TRBJ1-6): EAGVTQFPSHSVIEKGQTVTLRCDPISGHDNLYWYRRVMGKEIKFLLHFVKESKQDESGMPNNRFLAERTGGTYSTLKVQPAELEDSGVYFCASSLSIGVGSPLHFGNGTRLTVT.

The chain links TRBV21-1 to TRBJ1-3; the D call in the table, TRBD1, was not verified against the DNA. TRBV21-1 is listed as a pseudogene. This CDR3 has 14 amino acids. The CDR3 DNA sequence: TGTGCCAGCTCACTGACAGGGATTGGAAACACCATATATTTT. Protein product: CASSLTGIGNTIYF.

V and J are TRBV4-2 and TRBJ2-1; 9 positions match TRBD1. This CDR3 has 15 amino acids. From germline, CDR1 is LGHNA and CDR2 YNFKEQ. V lost 3 bases to trimming and J lost 6 bases; unmatched junction nucleotides: 6. The CDR3 DNA reads as TGTGCCAGCAGCCAGGGACAGGGAAGGAGCAATGAGCAGTTCTTC. It encodes CASSQGQGRSNEQFF.

This sequence joins TRBV11-2 and TRBJ2-3, with D uncertain. The CDR3 contains 15 residues. The germline gives CDR1 SGHAT, CDR2 FQNNGV. Trimming stripped 1 base from V and 2 bases from J, with 10 bases between. This CDR3 is CASSLGAEFTDTQYF. The DNA for the CDR3 is TGTGCCAGCAGCTTAGGGGCGGAGTTCACAGATACGCAGTATTTT. Full variable domain (remainder filled in from reference TRBV11-2 and TRBJ2-3): EAGVAQSPRYKIIEKRQSVAFWCNPISGHATLYWYQQILGQGPKLLIQFQNNGVVDDSQLPKDRFSAERLKGVDSTLKIQPAKLEDSAVYLCASSLGAEFTDTQYFGPGTRLTVL.

This chain connects TRBV18 to TRBJ2-7; unclear D gene. Per germline, CDR1 KGHSH and CDR2 LQKENI. The V and J ends lost 2 bases and 2 bases respectively, with 7 bases between them. This CDR3 comprises 13 residues. The CDR3 nucleotides read TGTGCCAGCTCACCATCAGGTACCTACGAGCAGTACTTC. This translates into CASSPSGTYEQYF.

The J gene is TRBJ2-2, the V gene TRBV10-3; 10 nucleotides align to TRBD1. CDR1 is ENHRY and CDR2 is SYGVKD in the germline V gene. The CDR3 runs 15 residues. V was clipped by 10 bases and J by 7 bases; unmatched bases: 12. The CDR3 region is CASQFTTGGGGELFF. The DNA of the CDR3 is TGTGCCAGCCAATTTACGACAGGGGGCGGCGGGGAGCTGTTTTTT.

This clone appeared a single time. The chain employs TRBV2 and TRBJ1-4; D ambiguous. Germline CDR1 is SNHLY and CDR2 is FYNNEI. This CDR3 has 11 amino acids. Trimming removed 8 bases at V and 5 bases at J, with 6 bases between. The CDR3 DNA follows: TGTGCCAGCGGGAGGAATGAAAAACTGTTTTTT. Protein product: CASGRNEKLFF.

The chain uses TRBV5-1 and TRBJ2-7; 10 bases line up with TRBD2. The ends lost 0 bases at V and 7 bases at J; junction bases unmatched: 10. The CDR3 runs 16 residues. Germline V gene sequence: CDR1 SGHRS, CDR2 YFSETQ. Here the CDR3 reads CASSLAGIAGGREQYF. CDR3 in DNA: TGCGCCAGCAGCTTGGCCGGAATAGCGGGAGGTAGGGAGCAGTACTTC.

In this sample, this clone turned up once. The J gene is TRBJ2-1, the V gene TRBV7-8, with 7 bases lining up with TRBD2. Trimming took 5 bases from V and 0 from J; bases not matched to a gene: 4. Germline assignment: CDR1 SGHVS and CDR2 FQNEAQ. The CDR3 is 15 residues long. DNA for the CDR3: TGTGCCAGCAGCCGGTCTAGCGGCTCCTACAATGAGCAGTTCTTC. It translates to CASSRSSGSYNEQFF.